The 9 T cell receptor beta chains reported below all come from one sample, sequenced in a study of CXCR3-negative and CXCR3-positive naive CD8 T cells. Each TRB cDNA library was prepared by 5' RACE (with UMI labels). Reanalyzing the 5' RACE reads, TCRdb keeps one entry per CDR3 protein, without DNA. The listing records approximately 83,000 distinct CDR3 sequences. The source material was naive CXCR3- CD8+ T cells from blood. Subset here: CD45RO-CCR7+CD27+CD95- naive CD8+ T cells lacking CXCR3 (TNR3-). These receptor sequences come from a human donor in good health. Some clones in this sample may be carry-over from other donors' samples.

The rearrangement links TRBV6-4 to TRBJ2-5; the TRBD2 assignment by TCRdb is unverifiable without DNA. The CDR3 is made up of 14 amino acids. Per the germline V gene, CDR1 is MRHNA and CDR2 is SNTAGT. CDR3: CASGPSWGQETQYF.

The rearrangement joins TRBV12-3 or TRBV12-4 to TRBJ2-3. The CDR3 spans 13 residues. The CDR3 region is CASSLASTDTQYF.

The rearrangement joins TRBV28 to TRBJ2-7; the TCRdb call, TRBD1, lacks DNA for checking. CDR3 length: 14 amino acids. Germline lookup yields CDR1 MDHEN and CDR2 SYDVKM. The CDR3 sequence is CASSSGAVGYEQYF.

The CDR3 loop reads CASSSLPGGLTDTQYF. V gene TRBV7-9 combines with J gene TRBJ2-3; lacking DNA, the TRBD2 call made by TCRdb goes unchecked. This CDR3 comprises 16 residues. CDR1 and CDR2 from the germline V gene are SEHNR and FQNEAQ (reference sequence).

V and J are TRBV12-3 or TRBV12-4 and TRBJ2-1; TCRdb returns TRBD1, unconfirmable since there is no DNA. This CDR3 has 17 residues. CDR3 protein: CASTKFRGETAYNEQFF.

This chain uses TRBV9 with TRBJ2-7; TCRdb reports TRBD1, a call that lacks DNA to check it against. Per germline, CDR1 SGDLS and CDR2 YYNGEE. The CDR3 is 17 amino acids. CDR3 sequence reads: CASSAYSGQGLSYEQYF.

V and J are TRBV29-1 and TRBJ2-7. Germline CDR1 and CDR2: SQVTM and ANQGSEA. The CDR3 has 13 amino acids. The CDR3 reads CSVVTGTSYEQYF.

The V gene is TRBV29-1, the J gene TRBJ2-7; TCRdb calls TRBD1, which cannot be checked without DNA. The CDR3 covers 12 residues. The germline V gene has CDR1 SQVTM and CDR2 ANQGSEA. CDR3 protein: CSAGQGIYEQYF.

The chain combines TRBV7-9 with TRBJ1-3; TCRdb returns TRBD1, unconfirmable since there is no DNA. CDR3 length equals 16 residues. Germline assignment: CDR1 SEHNR and CDR2 FQNEAQ (reference sequence). CDR3 loop: CASSLVAGGRGNTIYF. Looking up the rest from reference TRBV7-9 and TRBJ1-3 gives the full variable domain: DTGVSQNPRHKITKRGQNVTFRCDPISEHNRLYWYRQTLGQGPEFLTYFQNEAQLEKSRLLSDRFSAERPKGSFSTLEIQRTEQGDSAMYLCASSLVAGGRGNTIYFGEGSWLTVV.